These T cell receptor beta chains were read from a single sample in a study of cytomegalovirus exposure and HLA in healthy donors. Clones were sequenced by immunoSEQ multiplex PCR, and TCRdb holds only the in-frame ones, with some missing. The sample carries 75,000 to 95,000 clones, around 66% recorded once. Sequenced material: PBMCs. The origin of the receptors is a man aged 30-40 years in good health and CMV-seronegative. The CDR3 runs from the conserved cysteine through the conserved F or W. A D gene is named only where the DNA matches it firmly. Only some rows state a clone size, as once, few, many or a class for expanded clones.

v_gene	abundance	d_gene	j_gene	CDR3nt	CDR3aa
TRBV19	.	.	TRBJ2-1	TGTGCCAGTAGTATCCGACAGGACAATGAGCAGTTCTTC	CASSIRQDNEQFF
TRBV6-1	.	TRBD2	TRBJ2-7	TGTGCCAGTCTGACTAGCGGGAGTTACGAGCAGTACTTC	CASLTSGSYEQYF
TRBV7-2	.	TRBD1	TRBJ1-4	TGTGCCAGCAGCTTATGGCAGGGGGGCGAAAAACTGTTTTTT	CASSLWQGGEKLFF
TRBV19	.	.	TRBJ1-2	TGTGCCAGTAGTTTACGAGGCAGGGATGGGTATGGCTACACCTTC	CASSLRGRDGYGYTF
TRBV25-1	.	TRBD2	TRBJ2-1	TGTGCCAGCAGTGGGACTGGCGGGAGTCGCAATGAGCAGTTCTTC	CASSGTGGSRNEQFF
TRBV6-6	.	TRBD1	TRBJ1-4	TGTGCCAGCAGTTACGTGCAGGGGGATGAAAAACTGTTTTTT	CASSYVQGDEKLFF
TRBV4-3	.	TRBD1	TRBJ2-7	TGCGCCAGCAGCAAGGACAGGGGAACCTACGAGCAGTACTTC	CASSKDRGTYEQYF
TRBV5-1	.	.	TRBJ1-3	TGCGCCAGCAGCTTGGAAGGAGGGTACTCTGGAAACACCATATATTTT	CASSLEGGYSGNTIYF
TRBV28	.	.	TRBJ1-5	TGTGCCAGCAGTCCCCATACGGGGAGCAATCAGCCCCAGCATTTT	CASSPHTGSNQPQHF
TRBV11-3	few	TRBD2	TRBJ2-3	TGTGCCAGCAGCTTATCGGGACTAGCAGCAGATACGCAGTATTTT	CASSLSGLAADTQYF
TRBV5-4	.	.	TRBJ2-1	TGTGCCAGCAGCTTGTTCTCTCCGCCCGCGGGTAATGAGCAGTTCTTC	CASSLFSPPAGNEQFF
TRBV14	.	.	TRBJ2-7	TGTGCCAGCAGCCCCCGAGGTGGCCCGCCTCCACGAATCTACGAGCAGTACTTC	CASSPRGGPPPRIYEQYF
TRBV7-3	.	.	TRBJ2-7	TGTGCCAGCAGCTCAAACGGTGCGGGGGCGGGAGAGCAGTACTTC	CASSSNGAGAGEQYF
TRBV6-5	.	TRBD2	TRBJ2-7	TGTGCCAGCGGGCGGGGGGGCTACGAGCAGTACTTC	CASGRGGYEQYF
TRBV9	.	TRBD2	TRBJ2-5	TGTGCCAGCAGCGTCGGGGGGCAAGAGACCCAGTACTTC	CASSVGGQETQYF
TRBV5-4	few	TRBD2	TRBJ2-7	TGTGCCAGCAGCTTGGCTCCTAGCGGGCGGGACGAGCAGTACTTC	CASSLAPSGRDEQYF
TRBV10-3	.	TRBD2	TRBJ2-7	TGTGCCATCAGTGTGGGACTAGGTCTTCACGAGCAGTACTTC	CAISVGLGLHEQYF
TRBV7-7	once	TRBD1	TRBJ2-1	TGTGCTAGCAGCTCCGGGACAGGGTACGATGAGCAGTTCTTC	CASSSGTGYDEQFF
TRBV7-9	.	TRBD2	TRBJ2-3	TGTGCCAGCAGCCTGGGACTAGCGGGAAACACAGATACGCAGTATTTT	CASSLGLAGNTDTQYF
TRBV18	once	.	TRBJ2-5	TGTGCCAGCTCAAGGGCGGGGAAAGAGACCCAGTACTTC	CASSRAGKETQYF
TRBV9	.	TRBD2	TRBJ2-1	TGTGCCAGCAGCGTAGATGCGGGAGGGCAGGAGTTCTTC	CASSVDAGGQEFF
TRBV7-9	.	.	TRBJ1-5	TGTGCCAGCAGCTTAGACGGTAACAATCAGCCCCAGCATTTT	CASSLDGNNQPQHF
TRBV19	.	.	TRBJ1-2	TGTGCCAGTAGTATGTGGCAGATAAACTATGGCTACACCTTC	CASSMWQINYGYTF
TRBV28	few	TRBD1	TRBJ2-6	TGTGCCAGCAGTAAGGGACAGCCCTCTGGGGCCAACGTCCTGACTTTC	CASSKGQPSGANVLTF
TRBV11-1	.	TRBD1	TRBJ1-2	TGTGCCAGTAGCCAGAAGGGACAGGGAAGGCGCTACACCTTC	CASSQKGQGRRYTF
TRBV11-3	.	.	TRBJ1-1	TGTGCCAGCAGCTTAGGTGGGGTCGGGGACACTGAAGCTTTCTTT	CASSLGGVGDTEAFF
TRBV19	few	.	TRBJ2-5	TGTGCCAGTAGGGGAGGACCGCCAGAGACCCAGTACTTC	CASRGGPPETQYF
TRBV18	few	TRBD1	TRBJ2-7	TGTGCCAGCTCACGAGACAGGGTCTACGAGCAGTACTTC	CASSRDRVYEQYF
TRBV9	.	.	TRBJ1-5	TGTGCCAGCAGTCTCGGCGGGGCACGAAATCAGCCCCAGCATTTT	CASSLGGARNQPQHF
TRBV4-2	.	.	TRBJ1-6	TGTGCCAGCAGCCAAGAGGGGGGAGGGCCAGGGAATTCACCCCTCCACTTT	CASSQEGGGPGNSPLHF
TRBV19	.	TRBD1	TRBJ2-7	TGTGCCAGTAGTCCCGGACAGGGTTCCCACGAGCAGTACTTC	CASSPGQGSHEQYF
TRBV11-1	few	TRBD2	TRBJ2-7	TGTGCCAGCAGCTCCCGCCGGGGGGCCTACGAGCAGTACTTC	CASSSRRGAYEQYF
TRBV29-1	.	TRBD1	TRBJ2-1	TGCAGCGTTGAATCCCGGACAGGCCAACACTACAATGAGCAGTTCTTC	CSVESRTGQHYNEQFF
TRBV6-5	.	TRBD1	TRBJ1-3	TGTGCCAGCAGGGACAGGGGATCGGGAAACACCATATATTTT	CASRDRGSGNTIYF
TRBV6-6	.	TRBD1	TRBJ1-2	TGTGCCAGCAGTTCCCGGGACAGGGTGTATGGCTACACCTTC	CASSSRDRVYGYTF
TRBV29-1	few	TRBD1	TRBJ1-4	TGCAGCGTTGTTCCGGACAGGGCCGAAAAACTGTTTTTT	CSVVPDRAEKLFF
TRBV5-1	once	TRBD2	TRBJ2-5	TGCGCCAGCAGCTTGGCCCTAGCGGGAGGGGTGGAGACCCAGTACTTC	CASSLALAGGVETQYF
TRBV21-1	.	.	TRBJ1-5	TGTGCCAGCAGCATCCCCGGGGGGCGAAGTTATCAGCCCCAGCATTTT	CASSIPGGRSYQPQHF
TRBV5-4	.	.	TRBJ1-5	TGTGCCAGCAGCTTGGTCCCGGGCAATCAGCCCCAGCATTTT	CASSLVPGNQPQHF
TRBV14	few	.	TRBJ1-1	TGTGCCAGCAGCCTCGTAGACACTGAAGCTTTCTTT	CASSLVDTEAFF
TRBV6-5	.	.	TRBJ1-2	TGTGCCAGCAGCACCTTGGTTCGGTACTATGGCTACACCTTC	CASSTLVRYYGYTF
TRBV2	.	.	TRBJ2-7	TGTGCCTCTTCAAGGAGGGCCTACGAGCAGTACTTC	CASSRRAYEQYF
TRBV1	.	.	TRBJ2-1	TGCACCAGCAGCCCCCCCCACCCGGCTAGCGGGGGGGTCTATGAGCAGTTCTTC	CTSSPPHPASGGVYEQFF
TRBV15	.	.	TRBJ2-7	TGTGCCACCAGCAGGGACTTGATGACTCTCGAGCAGTACTTC	CATSRDLMTLEQYF
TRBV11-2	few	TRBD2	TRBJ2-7	TGTGCCAGCAGCTCTCGTGGTAGCGGGAGTTACGAGCAGTACTTC	CASSSRGSGSYEQYF
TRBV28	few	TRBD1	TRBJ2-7	TGTGCCAGCAGTTTGGGGACAGGGGGCGGAGAGCAGTACTTC	CASSLGTGGGEQYF
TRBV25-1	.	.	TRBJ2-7	TGTGCCAGCGAGGATACTAGCACTTCATACGAGCAGTACTTC	CASEDTSTSYEQYF
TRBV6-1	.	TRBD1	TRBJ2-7	TGTGCCAGCAGTGAACCCGGGACAGGGAAGGAGCAGTACTTC	CASSEPGTGKEQYF
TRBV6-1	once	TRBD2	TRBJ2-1	TGTGCCAGCATTTTGACTAGCGGGGTCAATGAGCAGTTCTTC	CASILTSGVNEQFF
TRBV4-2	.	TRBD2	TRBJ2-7	TGTGCCACCCCGGGGTGGAGTAGCGGGAGTTACGAGCAGTACTTC	CATPGWSSGSYEQYF
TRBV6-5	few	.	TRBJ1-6	TGTGCCAGCGCGTCCGGCAGGGGTGATTCACCCCTCCACTTT	CASASGRGDSPLHF
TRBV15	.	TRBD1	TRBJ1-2	TGTGCCACCAGCAGAGTACTACAGGGGGATGGCTACACCTTC	CATSRVLQGDGYTF